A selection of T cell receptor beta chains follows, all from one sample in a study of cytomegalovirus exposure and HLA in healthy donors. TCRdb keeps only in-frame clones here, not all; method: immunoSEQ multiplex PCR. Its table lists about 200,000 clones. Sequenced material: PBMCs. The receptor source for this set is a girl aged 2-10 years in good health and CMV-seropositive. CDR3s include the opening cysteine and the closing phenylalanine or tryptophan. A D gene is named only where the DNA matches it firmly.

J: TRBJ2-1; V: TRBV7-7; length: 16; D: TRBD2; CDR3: CASSPGLAGGAHEQFF; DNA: TGTGCTAGCAGCCCGGGACTAGCGGGAGGGGCCCATGAGCAGTTCTTC
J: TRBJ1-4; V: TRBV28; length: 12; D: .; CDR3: CASRAAGEKLFF; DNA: TGTGCCAGCAGGGCGGCTGGTGAAAAACTGTTTTTT
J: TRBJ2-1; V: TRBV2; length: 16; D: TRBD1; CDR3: CATILQGAGSYNEQFF; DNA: TGTGCCACCATCCTACAGGGGGCAGGGTCCTACAATGAGCAGTTCTTC
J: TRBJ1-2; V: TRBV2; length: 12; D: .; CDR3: CASSGWGRGYTF; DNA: TGTGCCAGCAGTGGGTGGGGGCGTGGCTACACCTTC
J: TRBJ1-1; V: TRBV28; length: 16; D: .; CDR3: CASSFPGLRLITEAFF; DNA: TGTGCCAGCAGTTTCCCGGGATTAAGATTGATTACTGAAGCTTTCTTT
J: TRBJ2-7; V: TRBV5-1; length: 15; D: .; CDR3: CASSLGQGGPYEQYF; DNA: TGCGCCAGCAGCTTGGGCCAGGGGGGCCCCTACGAGCAGTACTTC
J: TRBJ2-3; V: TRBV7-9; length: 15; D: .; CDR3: CASSLEGQEGDTQYF; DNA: TGTGCCAGCAGCTTGGAAGGACAGGAGGGGGATACGCAGTATTTT
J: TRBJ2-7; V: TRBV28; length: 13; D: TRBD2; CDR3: CASSSGGGYEQYF; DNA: TGTGCCAGCAGTTCTGGCGGGGGTTACGAGCAGTACTTC
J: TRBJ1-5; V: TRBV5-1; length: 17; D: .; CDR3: CASSLAGLAGVPDTQHF; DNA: TGCGCCAGCAGCTTGGCCGGGCTAGCGGGAGTCCCAGATACGCAGCATTTT
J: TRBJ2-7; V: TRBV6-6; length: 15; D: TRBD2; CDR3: CASSLSSGRVYEQYF; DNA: TGTGCCAGCAGTCTATCTAGCGGGAGGGTCTACGAGCAGTACTTC
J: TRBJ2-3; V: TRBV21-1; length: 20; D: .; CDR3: CASSKEVGLAGPGDTDTQYF; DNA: TGTGCCAGCAGCAAAGAAGTCGGACTAGCGGGCCCGGGAGACACAGATACGCAGTATTTT
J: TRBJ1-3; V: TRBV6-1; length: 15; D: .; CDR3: CASTEQGRSGNTIYF; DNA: TGTGCCAGCACTGAACAGGGCCGCTCTGGAAACACCATATATTTT
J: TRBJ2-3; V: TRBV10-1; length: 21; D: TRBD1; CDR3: CASSADRGFDNGYLLTDTQYF; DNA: TGCGCCAGCAGCGCGGACAGGGGGTTTGATAACGGATACCTACTGACAGATACGCAGTATTTT
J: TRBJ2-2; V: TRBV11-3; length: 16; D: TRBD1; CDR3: CASSRRTGTNTGELFF; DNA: TGTGCCAGCAGCCGCCGGACAGGGACGAACACCGGGGAGCTGTTTTTT
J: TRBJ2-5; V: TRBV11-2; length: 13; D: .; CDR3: CASSLGAQETQYF; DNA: TGTGCCAGCAGCTTAGGGGCTCAAGAGACCCAGTACTTC
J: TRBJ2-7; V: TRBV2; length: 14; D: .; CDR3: CASSPEPRAYEQYF; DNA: TGTGCCAGCAGTCCCGAACCGAGGGCCTACGAGCAGTACTTC
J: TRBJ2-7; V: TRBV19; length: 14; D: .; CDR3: CASSTTSGPYEQYF; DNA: TGTGCCAGTAGTACTACCAGCGGACCCTACGAGCAGTACTTC
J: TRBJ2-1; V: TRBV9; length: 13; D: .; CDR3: CASSHPLSNEQFF; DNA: TGTGCCAGCAGCCACCCTCTGAGTAATGAGCAGTTCTTC
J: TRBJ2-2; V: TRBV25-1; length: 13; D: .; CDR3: CASLLDNTGELFF; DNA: TGTGCCAGCCTTTTAGATAACACCGGGGAGCTGTTTTTT
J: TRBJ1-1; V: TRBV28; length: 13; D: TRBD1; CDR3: CASRQGADTEAFF; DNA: TGTGCCAGCAGACAGGGGGCAGACACTGAAGCTTTCTTT
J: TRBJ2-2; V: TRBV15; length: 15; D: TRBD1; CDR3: CATSRDHGQGGELFF; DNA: TGTGCCACCAGCAGAGATCACGGACAGGGCGGGGAGCTGTTTTTT
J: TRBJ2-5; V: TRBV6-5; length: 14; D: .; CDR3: CASSAFRDQETQYF; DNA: TGTGCCAGCAGTGCTTTCAGGGACCAAGAGACCCAGTACTTC
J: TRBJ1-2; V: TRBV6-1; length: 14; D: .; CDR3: CASSDHYLAYGYTF; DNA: TGTGCCAGCAGTGATCACTATTTGGCTTATGGCTACACCTTC
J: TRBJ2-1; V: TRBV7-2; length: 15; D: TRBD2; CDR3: CASSLAGTSPNEQFF; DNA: TGTGCCAGCAGCTTAGCCGGGACTAGTCCCAATGAGCAGTTCTTC
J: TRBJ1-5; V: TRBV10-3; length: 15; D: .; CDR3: CAIRAGANSNQPQHF; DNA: TGTGCCATCCGCGCAGGGGCGAATAGCAATCAGCCCCAGCATTTT
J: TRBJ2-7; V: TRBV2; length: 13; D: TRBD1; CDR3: CASGDRGVYEQYF; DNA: TGTGCCAGCGGGGACAGGGGGGTATACGAGCAGTACTTC
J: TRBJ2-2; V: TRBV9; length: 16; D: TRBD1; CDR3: CASSARQGTGTGELFF; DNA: TGTGCCAGCAGCGCCAGACAGGGGACGGGGACCGGGGAGCTGTTTTTT
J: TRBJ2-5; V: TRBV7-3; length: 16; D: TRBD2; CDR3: CASSLTGGSTQETQYF; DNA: TGTGCCAGCAGCTTAACCGGGGGGTCGACCCAAGAGACCCAGTACTTC
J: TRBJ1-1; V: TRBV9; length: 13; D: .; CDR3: CASALGGISEAFF; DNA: TGTGCCAGCGCCTTGGGGGGGATATCTGAAGCTTTCTTT
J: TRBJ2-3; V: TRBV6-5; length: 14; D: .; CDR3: CASSLARGGDTQYF; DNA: TGTGCCAGCAGTCTAGCTCGAGGGGGAGATACGCAGTATTTT
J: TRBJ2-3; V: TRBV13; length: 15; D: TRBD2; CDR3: CASSLVVSGRDTQYF; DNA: TGTGCCAGCAGCTTAGTAGTAAGCGGGAGAGATACGCAGTATTTT
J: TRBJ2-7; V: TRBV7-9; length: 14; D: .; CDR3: CASSPRTEIYEQYF; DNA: TGTGCCAGCAGCCCCCGGACAGAAATCTACGAGCAGTACTTC
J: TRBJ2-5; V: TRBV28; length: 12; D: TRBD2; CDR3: CASRSGRETQYF; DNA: TGTGCCAGCAGGAGCGGGAGGGAGACCCAGTACTTC
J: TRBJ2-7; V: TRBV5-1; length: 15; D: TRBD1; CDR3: CASSSPGTGVYEQYF; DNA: TGCGCCAGCAGCTCTCCCGGGACAGGGGTCTACGAGCAGTACTTC
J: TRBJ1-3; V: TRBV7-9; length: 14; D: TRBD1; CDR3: CASSEDRGGNTIYF; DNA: TGTGCCAGCAGCGAAGACAGGGGTGGAAACACCATATATTTT
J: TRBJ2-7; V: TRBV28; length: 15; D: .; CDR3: CASSPPGHITYEQYF; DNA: TGTGCCAGCAGCCCCCCCGGACACATTACCTACGAGCAGTACTTC
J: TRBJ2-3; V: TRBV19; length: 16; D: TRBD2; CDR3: CASSISLAGGTDTQYF; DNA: TGTGCCAGTAGTATCAGTCTAGCGGGAGGTACAGATACGCAGTATTTT
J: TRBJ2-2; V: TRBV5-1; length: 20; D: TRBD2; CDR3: CASSLGPGLAGGRGTGELFF; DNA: TGCGCCAGCAGCTTGGGACCGGGACTAGCGGGAGGCCGGGGGACCGGGGAGCTGTTTTTT
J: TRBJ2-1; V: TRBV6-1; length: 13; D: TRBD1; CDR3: CASGETGGNEQFF; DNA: TGTGCCAGCGGGGAGACAGGGGGAAATGAGCAGTTCTTC
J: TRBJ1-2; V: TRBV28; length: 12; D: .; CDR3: CASSLRTLGYTF; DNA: TGTGCCAGCAGCCTACGGACTCTGGGCTACACCTTC